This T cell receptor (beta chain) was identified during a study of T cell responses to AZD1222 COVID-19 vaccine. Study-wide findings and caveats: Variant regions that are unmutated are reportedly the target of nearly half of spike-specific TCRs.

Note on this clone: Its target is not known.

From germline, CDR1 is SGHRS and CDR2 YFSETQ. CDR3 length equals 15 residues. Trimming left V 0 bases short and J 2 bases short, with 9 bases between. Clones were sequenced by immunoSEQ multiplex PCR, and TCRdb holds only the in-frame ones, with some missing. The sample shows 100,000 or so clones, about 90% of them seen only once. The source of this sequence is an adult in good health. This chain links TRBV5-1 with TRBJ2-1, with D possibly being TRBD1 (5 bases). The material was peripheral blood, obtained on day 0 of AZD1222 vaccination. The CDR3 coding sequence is TGCGCCAGCAGCTTGGAGGCAGGGACCTACAATGAGCAGTTCTTC. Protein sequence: CASSLEAGTYNEQFF.